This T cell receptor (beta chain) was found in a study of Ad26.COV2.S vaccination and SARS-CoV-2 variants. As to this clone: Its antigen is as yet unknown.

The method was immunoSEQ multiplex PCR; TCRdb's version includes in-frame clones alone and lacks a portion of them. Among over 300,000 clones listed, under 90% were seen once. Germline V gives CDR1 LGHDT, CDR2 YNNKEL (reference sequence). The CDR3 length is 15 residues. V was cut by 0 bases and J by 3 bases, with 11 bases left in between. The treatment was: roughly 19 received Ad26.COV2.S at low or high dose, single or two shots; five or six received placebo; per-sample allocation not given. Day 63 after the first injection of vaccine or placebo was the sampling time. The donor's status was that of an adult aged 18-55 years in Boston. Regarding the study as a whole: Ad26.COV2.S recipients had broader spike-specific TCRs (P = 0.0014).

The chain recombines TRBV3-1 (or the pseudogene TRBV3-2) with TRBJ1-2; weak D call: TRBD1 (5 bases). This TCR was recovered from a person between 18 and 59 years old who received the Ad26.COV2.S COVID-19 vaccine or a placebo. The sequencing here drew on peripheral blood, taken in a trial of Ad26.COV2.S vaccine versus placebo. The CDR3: CASSQDTGRYYGYTF. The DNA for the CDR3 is TGTGCCAGCAGCCAAGACACAGGCAGATACTATGGCTACACCTTC.